This T cell receptor (beta chain) originates from a study of CD8 T cells in Susac syndrome (dated by TCRdb to about 2019). As for the study more broadly: Whether CD8+ T cell activation and differentiation in Susac syndrome was antigen driven was tested using repertoire sequencing. Study-level results and caveats: The number of individuals in the TCR sequencing and HLA analysis was acknowledged as relatively small.

In the case of this clonotype: It has no known antigen specificity. Base qualities are not recorded, but no much larger clone differs from it by a single base.

RNA was extracted using the RNeasy kit, and roughly 0.45 to 1 microgram was reverse transcribed with random hexamers. TCR beta CDR3 regions were amplified with the immunoSEQ multiplex PCR assay covering 54 Vbeta and 13 Jbeta segments. PCR amplification bias was corrected by using a synthetic template baseline for primer optimization and computational correction. The study's processing was this. Reads were annotated to V, D and J genes according to IMGT and were analyzed with immunoSEQ Analyzer, with only productive sequences retained. To calculate clonality, Shannon entropy was normalized by log2 of the number of productive unique sequences and then subtracted from one. For each patient and control, public and private clones were evaluated within the 100 most prevalent clones. A clone was defined as Susac-specific if it was absent from the healthy and MS cohorts, from some 1,100 published viral clones and from other ImmuneACCESS disease sequences. TCRdb cleaned the public reads at Q25 with fastp, built clones with MiXCR and kept in-frame beta chains. Records with the same CDR3 protein are collapsed into one entry carrying the most frequent genes and DNA. The V and J calls and clone size come from TCRdb's table, not from the authors' own analysis. This sample has 180,000 or so distinct CDR3 sequences in its table, and around 95% of those were observed once. Around 0.09% of the sample is taken by the ten largest.

High-throughput TCR beta sequencing profiled peripheral blood CD8+ and CD4+ T cells from healthy donors, Susac syndrome patients and multiple sclerosis patients. Treatment-naive patients with stable or active relapsing-remitting disease fulfilling revised McDonald criteria were used as multiple sclerosis controls. Bulk CD8+ and CD4+ T cells were purified by magnetic negative isolation, while CD8+ TEMRA cells were enriched using FACS. Blood was drawn into EDTA tubes, processed within 24 hours, and PBMCs were isolated by density gradient centrifugation. PBMCs destined for TCR sequencing were cryopreserved in liquid nitrogen and later thawed in a 37 °C water bath. A purity of at least 90% was achieved for sorted or isolated CD4+, CD8+ and CD8+ TEMRA cells. The source of this sequence is a human donor with multiple sclerosis. Sequenced: CD4+ T cells from PBMCs.

The base sequence is TGTGCCTGGAGACAGAAACGCACAGATACGCAGTATTTT. This translates into CAWRQKRTDTQYF. The sequence is built from TRBV30 and TRBJ2-3; no confident D gene assignment can be made. The CDR3 runs 13 amino acids, cysteine and phenylalanine included. Left in the record is the CDR3 DNA by itself, 39 bases read in frame from the first base. The germline V gene (reference sequence) gives CDR1 as GTSNPN and CDR2 as SVGIG. Trimming at the junction amounts to 3 bases on V and 1 base on J, and the germline ends lie 8 bases apart.